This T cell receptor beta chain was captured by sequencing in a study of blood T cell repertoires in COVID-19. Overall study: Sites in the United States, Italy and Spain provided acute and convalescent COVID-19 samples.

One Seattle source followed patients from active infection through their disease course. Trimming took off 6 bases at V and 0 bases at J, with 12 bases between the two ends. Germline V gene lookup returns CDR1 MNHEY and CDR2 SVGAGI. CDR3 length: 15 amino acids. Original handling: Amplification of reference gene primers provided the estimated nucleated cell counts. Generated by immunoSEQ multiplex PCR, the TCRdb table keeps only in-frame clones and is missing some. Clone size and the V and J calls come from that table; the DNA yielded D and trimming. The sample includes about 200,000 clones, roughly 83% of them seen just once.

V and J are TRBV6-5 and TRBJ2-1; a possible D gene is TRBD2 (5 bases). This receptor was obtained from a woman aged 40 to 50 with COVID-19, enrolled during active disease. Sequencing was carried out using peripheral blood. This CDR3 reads CASRGAVSSYNEQFF. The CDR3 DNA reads TGTGCCAGCAGGGGAGCGGTGTCCTCCTACAATGAGCAGTTCTTC.